This paragraph reports one TCR beta chain. What it binds is not known. The CDR3 contains 15 residues. Trimming left V 1 base short and J 4 bases short, with 11 bases between. CDR1 is MNHNS, CDR2 SASEGT, per germline. This specimen comes from a study of cytomegalovirus exposure and HLA in healthy donors. Overall study context: Among the approximately 400 donors who were genotyped, roughly 76% fell in the genetic ancestry cluster that is associated with self-reported Caucasian donors.

Study-level findings and limits: When presence/absence was analysed, sequencing depth was taken to be roughly uniform across donors. A later analysis found that most CMV-associated TCR beta chains appeared HLA-restricted. Later work found that TCR association rates differed between HLA loci; DRB1 had the most and HLA-C the fewest.

Primers included in the PCR were 60 Vbeta and 13 Jbeta primers. The assay was immunoSEQ multiplex PCR, and TCRdb's table has in-frame clones only and misses some. The profile shows about 180,000 clones, about 80% of them singletons. Sample: PBMCs. The chain uses TRBV6-1 and TRBJ1-5, with a tentative D call TRBD1 (6 bases). The sequence came from a woman aged 45 to 65 in good health and CMV-seropositive. CDR3 in DNA: TGTGCCAGCAGTGAAGGGGTGAGGGGGAATCAGCCCCAGCATTTT. Its protein product is CASSEGVRGNQPQHF.